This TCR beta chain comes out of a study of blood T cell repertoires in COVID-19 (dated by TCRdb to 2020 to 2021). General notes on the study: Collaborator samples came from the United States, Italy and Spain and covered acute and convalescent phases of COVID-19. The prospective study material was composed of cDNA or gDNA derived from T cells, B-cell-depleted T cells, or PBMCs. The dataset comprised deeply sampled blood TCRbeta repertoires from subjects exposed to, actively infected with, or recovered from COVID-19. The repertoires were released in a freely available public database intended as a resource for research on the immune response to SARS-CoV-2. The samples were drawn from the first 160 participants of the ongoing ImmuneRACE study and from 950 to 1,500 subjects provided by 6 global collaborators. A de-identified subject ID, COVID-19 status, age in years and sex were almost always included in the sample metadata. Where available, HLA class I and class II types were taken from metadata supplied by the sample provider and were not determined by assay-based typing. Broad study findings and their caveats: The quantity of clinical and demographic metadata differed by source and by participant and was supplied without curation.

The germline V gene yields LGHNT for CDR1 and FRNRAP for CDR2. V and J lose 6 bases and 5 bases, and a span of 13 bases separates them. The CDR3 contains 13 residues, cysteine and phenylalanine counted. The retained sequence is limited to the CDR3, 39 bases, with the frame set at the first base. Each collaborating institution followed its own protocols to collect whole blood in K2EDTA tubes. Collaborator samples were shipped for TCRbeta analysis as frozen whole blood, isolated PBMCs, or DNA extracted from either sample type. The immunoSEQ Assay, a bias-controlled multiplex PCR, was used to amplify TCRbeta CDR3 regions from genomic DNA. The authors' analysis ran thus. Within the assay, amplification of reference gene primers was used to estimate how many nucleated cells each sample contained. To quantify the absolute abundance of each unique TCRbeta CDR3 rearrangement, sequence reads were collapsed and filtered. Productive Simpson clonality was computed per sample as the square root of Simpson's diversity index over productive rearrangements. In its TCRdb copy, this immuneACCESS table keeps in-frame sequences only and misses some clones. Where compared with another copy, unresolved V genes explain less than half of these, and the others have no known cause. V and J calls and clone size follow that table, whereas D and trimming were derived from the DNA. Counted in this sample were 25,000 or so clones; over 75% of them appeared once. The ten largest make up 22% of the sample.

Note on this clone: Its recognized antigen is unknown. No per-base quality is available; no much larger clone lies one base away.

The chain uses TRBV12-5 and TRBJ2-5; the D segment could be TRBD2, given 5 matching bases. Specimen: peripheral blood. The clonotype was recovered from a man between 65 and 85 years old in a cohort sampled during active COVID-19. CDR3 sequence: CASGSGNSETQYF. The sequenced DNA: TGTGCTAGTGGGTCGGGGAATTCGGAGACCCAGTACTTC.